The rows below give T cell receptor beta chains drawn from one sample of a study of cytomegalovirus exposure and HLA in healthy donors. Here immunoSEQ multiplex PCR was the method, and the copy in TCRdb shows in-frame clones only, minus some. The table records about 160,000 clones, about three quarters of them present only once. Sequencing was done on a sample of PBMCs. These TCRs come from a woman aged 45-65 years in good health and CMV-seropositive. Both conserved end residues are part of each CDR3. The D gene is left open where the match is weak. Clone size is not always given. Where it is, it says once, few, many or a class for expanded clones.

V gene: TRBV4-1; clone size: -; J gene: TRBJ2-7; D gene: TRBD2; CDR3 protein: CASSQGPLREGLEQYF; CDR3 DNA: TGCGCCAGCAGCCAGGGGCCCTTACGGGAGGGCCTCGAGCAGTACTTC
V gene: TRBV7-2; clone size: -; J gene: TRBJ1-2; D gene: -; CDR3 protein: CASSLIGDSSYGYTF; CDR3 DNA: TGTGCCAGCAGCTTAATAGGGGATTCGTCATATGGCTACACCTTC
V gene: TRBV18; clone size: -; J gene: TRBJ1-2; D gene: TRBD1; CDR3 protein: CASSPPGQGKYGYTF; CDR3 DNA: TGTGCCAGCTCACCACCCGGACAGGGGAAGTATGGCTACACCTTC
V gene: TRBV12-2; clone size: -; J gene: TRBJ1-5; D gene: -; CDR3 protein: CASRLGPRSSQPQHF; CDR3 DNA: TGTGCAAGTCGCTTAGGGCCCCGCTCCAGTCAACCCCAGCATTTT
V gene: TRBV29-1; clone size: -; J gene: TRBJ2-3; D gene: -; CDR3 protein: CSAAPRTSTDTQYF; CDR3 DNA: TGCAGCGCCGCCCCCAGGACTAGCACAGATACGCAGTATTTT
V gene: TRBV5-5; clone size: -; J gene: TRBJ2-7; D gene: TRBD1; CDR3 protein: CASSLGARQGHHEQYF; CDR3 DNA: TGTGCCAGCAGCTTGGGCGCCCGACAGGGTCACCACGAGCAGTACTTC
V gene: TRBV7-2; clone size: few; J gene: TRBJ1-5; D gene: TRBD1; CDR3 protein: CASSFAGGPNQPQHF; CDR3 DNA: TGTGCCAGCAGCTTTGCAGGGGGCCCCAATCAGCCCCAGCATTTT
V gene: TRBV28; clone size: once; J gene: TRBJ2-2; D gene: TRBD2; CDR3 protein: CAALAGDRTGELFF; CDR3 DNA: TGTGCCGCACTAGCGGGGGACCGCACCGGGGAGCTGTTTTTT
V gene: TRBV5-1; clone size: -; J gene: TRBJ1-1; D gene: -; CDR3 protein: CASSLTGNTEAFF; CDR3 DNA: TGCGCCAGCAGCTTGACCGGGAACACTGAAGCTTTCTTT
V gene: TRBV5-1; clone size: -; J gene: TRBJ1-5; D gene: TRBD1; CDR3 protein: CASPPGDRGTQPQHF; CDR3 DNA: TGCGCCAGTCCTCCCGGTGACAGGGGCACTCAGCCCCAGCATTTT
V gene: TRBV6-6; clone size: -; J gene: TRBJ1-2; D gene: TRBD1; CDR3 protein: CASSRTGSYGYTF; CDR3 DNA: TGTGCCAGCAGCCGGACAGGGAGCTATGGCTACACCTTC
V gene: TRBV6-1; clone size: -; J gene: TRBJ2-5; D gene: TRBD2; CDR3 protein: CASSVSGRGETQYF; CDR3 DNA: TGTGCCAGCAGTGTTAGCGGGAGAGGAGAGACCCAGTACTTC
V gene: TRBV7-3; clone size: once; J gene: TRBJ2-1; D gene: -; CDR3 protein: CASSLDQLNEQFF; CDR3 DNA: TGTGCCAGCAGCTTAGATCAGTTGAATGAGCAGTTCTTC
V gene: TRBV7-2; clone size: few; J gene: TRBJ2-7; D gene: TRBD1; CDR3 protein: CASSRGWGTDGYEQYF; CDR3 DNA: TGTGCCAGCAGCCGAGGTTGGGGGACAGATGGCTACGAGCAGTACTTC
V gene: TRBV7-2; clone size: -; J gene: TRBJ2-1; D gene: TRBD1; CDR3 protein: CASSFARTGDEQFF; CDR3 DNA: TGTGCCAGCAGCTTTGCCAGGACAGGGGATGAGCAGTTCTTC
V gene: TRBV7-3; clone size: -; J gene: TRBJ2-5; D gene: TRBD2; CDR3 protein: CASSEQLAGVETQYF; CDR3 DNA: TGTGCCAGCAGCGAGCAGCTAGCGGGAGTCGAGACCCAGTACTTC
V gene: TRBV28; clone size: -; J gene: TRBJ1-5; D gene: TRBD1; CDR3 protein: CASSHQTGSQPQHF; CDR3 DNA: TGTGCCAGCAGTCACCAGACAGGGTCTCAGCCCCAGCATTTT
V gene: TRBV2; clone size: -; J gene: TRBJ1-2; D gene: -; CDR3 protein: CASRIGRESEGYTF; CDR3 DNA: TGTGCCAGCAGGATAGGTAGGGAGAGTGAAGGCTACACCTTC
V gene: TRBV11-2; clone size: -; J gene: TRBJ2-1; D gene: TRBD2; CDR3 protein: CASSLDSGGFNEQFF; CDR3 DNA: TGTGCCAGCAGCTTAGATAGCGGGGGATTCAATGAGCAGTTCTTC
V gene: TRBV2; clone size: -; J gene: TRBJ1-2; D gene: -; CDR3 protein: CASSPDKNYGYTF; CDR3 DNA: TGTGCCAGCAGTCCCGACAAGAACTATGGCTACACCTTC
V gene: TRBV5-6; clone size: -; J gene: TRBJ2-7; D gene: -; CDR3 protein: CASSLARGRDEQYF; CDR3 DNA: TGTGCCAGCAGCTTGGCCAGGGGAAGGGACGAGCAGTACTTC
V gene: TRBV6-1; clone size: once; J gene: TRBJ2-7; D gene: -; CDR3 protein: CASSRDGRSYEQYF; CDR3 DNA: TGTGCCAGCAGTCGGGACGGGAGATCCTACGAGCAGTACTTC
V gene: TRBV10-1; clone size: -; J gene: TRBJ2-3; D gene: TRBD2; CDR3 protein: CASSRAGGGPTDTQYF; CDR3 DNA: TGCGCCAGCAGTCGGGCGGGAGGGGGACCCACAGATACGCAGTATTTT
V gene: TRBV5-4; clone size: -; J gene: TRBJ2-2; D gene: TRBD1; CDR3 protein: CASSKGQGQNTGELFF; CDR3 DNA: TGTGCCAGCAGCAAGGGACAGGGGCAGAACACCGGGGAGCTGTTTTTT
V gene: TRBV7-2; clone size: -; J gene: TRBJ1-6; D gene: -; CDR3 protein: CASSLRKNSPLHF; CDR3 DNA: TGTGCCAGCAGTCTACGTAAGAATTCACCCCTCCACTTT
V gene: TRBV5-4; clone size: -; J gene: TRBJ2-1; D gene: TRBD2; CDR3 protein: CASSRTSGTYNEQFF; CDR3 DNA: TGTGCCAGCAGCCGTACTAGCGGGACCTACAATGAGCAGTTCTTC
V gene: TRBV4-1; clone size: -; J gene: TRBJ1-3; D gene: -; CDR3 protein: CASSPEQGRSGNTIYF; CDR3 DNA: TGCGCCAGCAGCCCGGAACAGGGCCGCTCTGGAAACACCATATATTTT
V gene: TRBV15; clone size: -; J gene: TRBJ2-1; D gene: -; CDR3 protein: CAAGTGYEQFF; CDR3 DNA: TGTGCCGCCGGAACAGGGTATGAGCAGTTCTTC
V gene: TRBV18; clone size: -; J gene: TRBJ2-7; D gene: -; CDR3 protein: CASSPQQSSYEQYF; CDR3 DNA: TGTGCCAGCTCCCCCCAACAGAGCTCCTACGAGCAGTACTTC
V gene: TRBV15; clone size: -; J gene: TRBJ1-6; D gene: -; CDR3 protein: CATSRDPGSNSPLHF; CDR3 DNA: TGTGCCACCAGCAGAGATCCAGGATCTAATTCACCCCTCCACTTT
V gene: TRBV4-2; clone size: -; J gene: TRBJ1-1; D gene: TRBD1; CDR3 protein: CASSQEAGTGITEAFF; CDR3 DNA: TGTGCCAGCAGCCAAGAGGCAGGGACAGGGATCACTGAAGCTTTCTTT
V gene: TRBV7-9; clone size: -; J gene: TRBJ1-3; D gene: -; CDR3 protein: CASSLALRDTQGNTIYF; CDR3 DNA: TGTGCCAGCAGCTTAGCGCTAAGGGACACGCAGGGAAACACCATATATTTT
V gene: TRBV5-6; clone size: -; J gene: TRBJ2-2; D gene: -; CDR3 protein: CASSLGLETGELFF; CDR3 DNA: TGTGCCAGCAGCTTGGGACTAGAGACCGGGGAGCTGTTTTTT
V gene: TRBV27; clone size: -; J gene: TRBJ2-7; D gene: -; CDR3 protein: CASSSLGEASYEQYF; CDR3 DNA: TGTGCCAGCAGCTCACTGGGCGAAGCCTCCTACGAGCAGTACTTC
V gene: TRBV23-1; clone size: -; J gene: TRBJ2-1; D gene: TRBD2; CDR3 protein: CASPLTSGRALFDNEQFF; CDR3 DNA: TGCGCCAGCCCTTTGACTAGCGGGAGGGCCTTGTTCGACAATGAGCAGTTCTTC
V gene: TRBV5-6; clone size: -; J gene: TRBJ1-5; D gene: -; CDR3 protein: CASSGSNQPQHF; CDR3 DNA: TGTGCCAGCTCGGGGAGCAATCAGCCCCAGCATTTT
V gene: TRBV2; clone size: -; J gene: TRBJ2-7; D gene: TRBD1; CDR3 protein: CASSGGGQVIEQYF; CDR3 DNA: TGTGCCAGCAGTGGTGGGGGACAGGTCATAGAGCAGTACTTC
V gene: TRBV6-1; clone size: -; J gene: TRBJ2-1; D gene: -; CDR3 protein: CASRAGTTSTNEQFF; CDR3 DNA: TGTGCCAGCAGGGCGGGGACGACGAGCACGAATGAGCAGTTCTTC
V gene: TRBV7-2; clone size: -; J gene: TRBJ2-3; D gene: TRBD2; CDR3 protein: CASNQGLAGAADTQYF; CDR3 DNA: TGTGCCAGCAATCAGGGACTAGCGGGGGCCGCAGATACGCAGTATTTT
V gene: TRBV2; clone size: -; J gene: TRBJ2-3; D gene: TRBD2; CDR3 protein: CASRRGFFADTQYF; CDR3 DNA: TGTGCCAGCCGGCGGGGGTTTTTTGCAGATACGCAGTATTTT
V gene: TRBV11-2; clone size: once; J gene: TRBJ1-5; D gene: -; CDR3 protein: CASSAQADQPQHF; CDR3 DNA: TGTGCCAGCAGCGCTCAAGCGGATCAGCCCCAGCATTTT
V gene: TRBV7-7; clone size: -; J gene: TRBJ2-5; D gene: -; CDR3 protein: CASSLSRNSQETQYF; CDR3 DNA: TGTGCTAGCAGCTTAAGCCGAAATTCCCAAGAGACCCAGTACTTC
V gene: TRBV7-8; clone size: -; J gene: TRBJ2-7; D gene: TRBD1; CDR3 protein: CASSLAGQHYEQYF; CDR3 DNA: TGTGCCAGCAGCTTAGCGGGACAGCACTACGAGCAGTACTTC
V gene: TRBV2; clone size: -; J gene: TRBJ2-7; D gene: -; CDR3 protein: CASSAETQGLGQYF; CDR3 DNA: TGTGCCAGCAGTGCTGAAACACAGGGCTTGGGGCAGTACTTC
V gene: TRBV4-1; clone size: once; J gene: TRBJ1-1; D gene: -; CDR3 protein: CASRRQENTEAFF; CDR3 DNA: TGCGCCAGCAGGCGACAGGAGAACACTGAAGCTTTCTTT
V gene: TRBV11-2; clone size: -; J gene: TRBJ2-7; D gene: TRBD2; CDR3 protein: CASSSQTSGDSYEQYF; CDR3 DNA: TGTGCCAGCAGCTCCCAGACTAGCGGGGACTCCTACGAGCAGTACTTC
V gene: TRBV6-1; clone size: -; J gene: TRBJ2-3; D gene: TRBD2; CDR3 protein: CASSDIAGPTDTQYF; CDR3 DNA: TGTGCCAGCAGTGACATAGCGGGACCCACAGATACGCAGTATTTT
V gene: TRBV6-6; clone size: few; J gene: TRBJ2-5; D gene: -; CDR3 protein: CASSLDSRETQYF; CDR3 DNA: TGTGCCAGCAGTTTGGACAGTAGGGAGACCCAGTACTTC
V gene: TRBV13; clone size: -; J gene: TRBJ2-7; D gene: -; CDR3 protein: CASSLAGDFHEQYF; CDR3 DNA: TGTGCCAGCAGCTTAGCCGGGGACTTCCACGAGCAGTACTTC
V gene: TRBV6-1; clone size: -; J gene: TRBJ2-5; D gene: -; CDR3 protein: CASNVQETQYF; CDR3 DNA: TGTGCCAGCAATGTACAAGAGACCCAGTACTTC
V gene: TRBV5-5; clone size: -; J gene: TRBJ2-5; D gene: -; CDR3 protein: CASSLIYFSVQETQYF; CDR3 DNA: TGTGCCAGCAGCTTAATCTATTTTTCCGTTCAAGAGACCCAGTACTTC
V gene: TRBV7-6; clone size: -; J gene: TRBJ1-6; D gene: -; CDR3 protein: CASSLRSSYNSPLHF; CDR3 DNA: TGTGCCAGCAGCTTAAGGAGCTCCTATAATTCACCCCTCCACTTT
V gene: TRBV4-3; clone size: -; J gene: TRBJ1-2; D gene: -; CDR3 protein: CASSQDRVGGYTF; CDR3 DNA: TGCGCCAGCAGCCAAGACAGGGTAGGCGGCTACACCTTC